This entry describes one TCR beta chain. Germline V CDR1 and CDR2: SGHTA, FQGNSA. The CDR3 spans 12 residues. The J segment lost 13 bases and the V segment lost 0 bases, leaving 2 bases of the junction unmatched. The sample is drawn from a study of T cells in Graves' hyperthyroidism and ophthalmopathy. For the study at large: Pretreatment peripheral blood was obtained at initial diagnosis.

Template material for amplifying TCR beta CDR3 regions consisted of RNA transcripts. Initially, a first-round RT-PCR of the TCR CDR3 employed the HTBI primer set. TCRdb redid the calling of the multiplex PCR reads with MiXCR, one entry per CDR3 protein. This table has fewer than 700,000 distinct CDR3 sequences, 16% appearing once. Subjects aged 18 to 65 presented with newly diagnosed hyperthyroidism of less than 2 months' duration. The sample was blood. The TCR originated in a woman aged 30 to 39 with Graves' hyperthyroidism. The rearrangement links TRBV7-2 to TRBJ2-3; 9 bases line up with TRBD1. The CDR3 nucleotides are TGTGCCAGCAGCTTAGCGGGACAGGGCAAGTATTTT. Its protein product is CASSLAGQGKYF. The full variable domain, completed using reference TRBV7-2 and TRBJ2-3, is GAGVSQSPSNKVTEKGKDVELRCDPISGHTALYWYRQSLGQGLEFLIYFQGNSAPDKSGLPSDRFSAERTGGSVSTLTIQRTQQEDSAVYLCASSLAGQGKYFGPGTRLTVL.